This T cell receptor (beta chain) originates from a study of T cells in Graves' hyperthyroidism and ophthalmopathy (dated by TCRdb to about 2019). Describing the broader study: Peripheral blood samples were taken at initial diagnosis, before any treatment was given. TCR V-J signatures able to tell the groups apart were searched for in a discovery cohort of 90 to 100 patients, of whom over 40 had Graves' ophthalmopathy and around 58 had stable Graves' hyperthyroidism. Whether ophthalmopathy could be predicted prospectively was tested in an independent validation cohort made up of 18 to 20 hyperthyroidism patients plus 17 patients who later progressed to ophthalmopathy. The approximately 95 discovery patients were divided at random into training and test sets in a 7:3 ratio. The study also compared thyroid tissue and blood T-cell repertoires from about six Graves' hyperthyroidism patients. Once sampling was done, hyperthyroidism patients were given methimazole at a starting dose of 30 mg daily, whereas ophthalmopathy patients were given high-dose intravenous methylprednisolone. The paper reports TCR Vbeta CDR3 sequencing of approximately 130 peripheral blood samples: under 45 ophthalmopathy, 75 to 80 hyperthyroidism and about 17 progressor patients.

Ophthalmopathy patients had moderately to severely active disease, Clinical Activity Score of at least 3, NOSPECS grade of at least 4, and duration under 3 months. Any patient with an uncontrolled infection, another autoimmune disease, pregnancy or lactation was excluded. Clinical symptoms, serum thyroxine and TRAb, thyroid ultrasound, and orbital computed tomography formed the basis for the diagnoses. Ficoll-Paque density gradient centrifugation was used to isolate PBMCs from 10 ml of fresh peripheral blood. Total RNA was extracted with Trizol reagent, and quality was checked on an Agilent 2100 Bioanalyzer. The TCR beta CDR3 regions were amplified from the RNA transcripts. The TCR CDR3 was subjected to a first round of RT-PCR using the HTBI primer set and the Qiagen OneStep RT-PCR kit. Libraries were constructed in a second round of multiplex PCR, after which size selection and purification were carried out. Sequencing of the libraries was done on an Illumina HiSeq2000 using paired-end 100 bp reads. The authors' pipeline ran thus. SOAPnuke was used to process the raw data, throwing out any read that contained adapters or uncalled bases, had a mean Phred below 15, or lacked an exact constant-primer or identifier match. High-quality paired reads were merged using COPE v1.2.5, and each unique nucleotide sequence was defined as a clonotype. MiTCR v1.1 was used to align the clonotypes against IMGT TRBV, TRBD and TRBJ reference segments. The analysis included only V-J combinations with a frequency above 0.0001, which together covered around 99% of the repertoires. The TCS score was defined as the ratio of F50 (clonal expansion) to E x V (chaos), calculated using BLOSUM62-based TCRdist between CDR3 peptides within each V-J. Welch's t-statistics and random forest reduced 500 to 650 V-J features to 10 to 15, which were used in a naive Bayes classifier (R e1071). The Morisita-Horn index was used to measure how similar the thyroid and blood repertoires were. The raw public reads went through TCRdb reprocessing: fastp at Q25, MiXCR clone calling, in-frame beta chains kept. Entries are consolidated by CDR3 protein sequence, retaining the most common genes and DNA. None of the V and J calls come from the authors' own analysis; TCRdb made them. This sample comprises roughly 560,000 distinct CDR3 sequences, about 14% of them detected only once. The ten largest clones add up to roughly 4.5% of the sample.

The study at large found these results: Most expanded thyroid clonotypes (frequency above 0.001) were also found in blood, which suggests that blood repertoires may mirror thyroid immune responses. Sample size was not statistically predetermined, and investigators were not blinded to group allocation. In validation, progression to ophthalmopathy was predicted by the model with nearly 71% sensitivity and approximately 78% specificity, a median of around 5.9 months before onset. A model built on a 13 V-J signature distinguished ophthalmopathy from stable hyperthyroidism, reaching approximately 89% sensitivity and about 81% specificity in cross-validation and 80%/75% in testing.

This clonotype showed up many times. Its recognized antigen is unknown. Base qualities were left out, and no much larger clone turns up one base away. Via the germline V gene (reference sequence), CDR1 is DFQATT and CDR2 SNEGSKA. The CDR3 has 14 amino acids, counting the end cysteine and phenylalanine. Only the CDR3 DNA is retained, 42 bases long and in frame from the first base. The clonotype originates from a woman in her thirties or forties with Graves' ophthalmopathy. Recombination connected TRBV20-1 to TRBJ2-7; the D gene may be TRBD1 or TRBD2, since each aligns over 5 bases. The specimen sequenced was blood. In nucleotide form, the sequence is TGCAGCGCCCGATCCGGGACCGGAACCTACGAGCAGTACTTC. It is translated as CSARSGTGTYEQYF.